Shown below are 30 T cell receptor beta chains from a single sample sequenced in a study of cytomegalovirus exposure and HLA in healthy donors. Assay: immunoSEQ multiplex PCR; the TCRdb copy retains only in-frame clones and omits some. The profile shows 92,000 or so clones, 96% of them singletons. Sequencing was performed on PBMCs. Receptors originate from a man between 18 and 35 years old in good health and CMV-seronegative.

This clone was seen only once. This chain connects TRBV15 to TRBJ1-1, with D unresolved. Germline V CDR1 and CDR2: LNHNV, YYDKDF (reference sequence). The ends were cut back, 5 bases at V and 1 base at J, with 14 bases in the middle. This CDR3 spans 15 amino acids. CDR3 sequence (DNA): TGTGCCACCAGCGCACGGGATTCTGGGAACACTGAAGCTTTCTTT. It translates to CATSARDSGNTEAFF.

This chain joins TRBV19 and TRBJ1-2; D uncertain. Trimming removed 8 bases from V and 8 bases from J, with 18 bases in between. CDR3 length: 13 residues. Germline-derived CDR1 and CDR2 are LNHDA and SQIVND (reference sequence). In DNA, the CDR3 is TGTGCCAGTCGTAACAGTGCCGCCCAAGGCTACACCTTC. As protein: CASRNSAAQGYTF.

The chain couples TRBV30 to TRBJ2-7; unclear D gene. Trimming took off 2 bases at V and 1 base at J, with 9 bases between the two ends. Germline-derived CDR1 and CDR2 are GTSNPN and SVGIG (reference sequence). CDR3 length equals 13 residues. The CDR3 spells CAWSTGTSYEQYV. The DNA for the CDR3 is TGTGCCTGGAGTACGGGTACATCCTACGAGCAGTACGTC.

The CDR3 sequence is CASSGFGTSGASTDTQYF. CDR3 DNA: TGTGCCAGCAGTGGTTTTGGGACTAGCGGGGCTAGCACAGATACGCAGTATTTT. This chain links TRBV2 with TRBJ2-3, with 13 bases identical to TRBD2. V lost 4 bases and J lost 0; bases outside the gene matches: 7. The length of the CDR3 is 18 residues. From germline, CDR1 is SNHLY and CDR2 FYNNEI.

J is TRBJ1-3 and V is TRBV2; no firm D call. This CDR3 contains 15 residues. The V gene lost 6 bases and the J gene lost 0 bases, with 12 bases spanning the gap. Germline V gene lookup returns CDR1 SNHLY and CDR2 FYNNEI. CDR3 region: CASRATTSSGNTIYF. The DNA of the CDR3 is TGTGCCAGCAGGGCAACGACAAGCTCTGGAAACACCATATATTTT.

This chain's CDR3 is CASTPRDRAYEQYF. In nucleotides, the CDR3 is TGTGCCAGCACCCCTAGGGACAGGGCCTACGAGCAGTACTTC. The chain is built from TRBV11-2 and TRBJ2-7; 9 bases are shared with TRBD1. CDR1 SGHAT and CDR2 FQNNGV come from the germline V gene. J was trimmed by 2 bases and V by 7 bases; bases with no gene match: 6. This CDR3 spans 14 amino acids.

The V call is TRBV10-2, the J call TRBJ2-1; 8 bases agree with TRBD2. The trim removed 6 bases at V and 7 bases at J, leaving 5 bases unmatched. Looked up from germline, CDR1 is WSHSY and CDR2 is SAAADI. This CDR3 region has 13 residues. In nucleotides, the CDR3 is TGCGCCAGCAGGGGACTAGTTTGGAATGAGCAGTTCTTC. Protein: CASRGLVWNEQFF.

The chain has TRBV28 and TRBJ1-1; tentatively, D is TRBD1 (6 bases). The V gene lost 7 bases and the J gene lost 7 bases, with 16 bases spanning the gap. There are 13 residues in the CDR3. Germline V gene lookup returns CDR1 MDHEN and CDR2 SYDVKM. CDR3 DNA sequence: TGTGCCAGCATCTTGGGGGCCTCTCATGAAGCTTTCTTT. Amino acids: CASILGASHEAFF.

The sample holds one count of this clone. This sequence joins TRBV9 and TRBJ2-3; D ambiguous. The CDR3 totals 15 residues. Germline assignment: CDR1 SGDLS and CDR2 YYNGEE. Trimming removed 3 bases at V and 4 bases at J, with 15 bases between. The CDR3 region has the DNA TGTGCCAGCAGCGGCGATGTAATGAGAGCAGATACGCAGTATTTT. This encodes CASSGDVMRADTQYF.

CDR3 region: CATRAPGHNEQFF. Written as DNA, the CDR3 is TGTGCCACCAGGGCCCCAGGGCACAATGAGCAGTTCTTC. The chain combines TRBV15 with TRBJ2-1, with D possibly being TRBD1 (5 bases). This CDR3 contains 13 residues. Germline CDR1 and CDR2: LNHNV and YYDKDF (reference sequence). Trimming removed 6 bases at V and 5 bases at J, with 11 bases between.

The chain couples TRBV15 to TRBJ2-2, with a weak D call TRBD2 (7 bases). The CDR3 sequence is 18 residues long. V was clipped by 0 bases and J by 0 bases, with 14 bases between them. Per germline, CDR1 LNHNV and CDR2 YYDKDF (reference sequence). The CDR3 bases are TGTGCCACCAGCAGAGAGCTTTGGGGGGGCGCGAACACCGGGGAGCTGTTTTTT. It is translated as CATSRELWGGANTGELFF.

DNA for the CDR3: TGTGCCTGGAGTGTATTTTTTTCTAGCGGGAGCACAGATACGCAGTATTTT. Amino acids: CAWSVFFSSGSTDTQYF. The chain links TRBV30 to TRBJ2-3; the match to TRBD2 covers 8 bases. CDR1 GTSNPN and CDR2 SVGIG come from the germline V gene (reference sequence). Trimming at V came to 0 bases and at J to 0 bases, leaving 8 bases not matched to a gene. The CDR3 is made up of 17 amino acids.

The rearrangement joins TRBV5-1 to TRBJ2-7, with a tentative D call TRBD1 (6 bases). Per the germline V gene, CDR1 is SGHRS and CDR2 is YFSETQ. V lost 5 bases, J lost 4 bases, and 16 bases lay in between. This CDR3 has 14 residues. CDR3 DNA: TGCGCCAGCAGACGGGACACCGGTACTTACGAGCAGTACTTC. This translates into CASRRDTGTYEQYF.

The chain has TRBV6-1 and TRBJ1-4; no definite D call. The length of the CDR3 is 13 residues. CDR1 and CDR2 from the germline V gene are MNHNS and SASEGT. Trimming took off 7 bases at V and 7 bases at J, with 13 bases between the two ends. The CDR3 nucleotides are TGTGCCAGCATTCGAAATGAGGGTGAAAAACTGTTTTTT. Its translation is CASIRNEGEKLFF.

The chain has TRBV15 and TRBJ2-1; D is possibly TRBD2 (6 bases). Germline assignment: CDR1 LNHNV and CDR2 YYDKDF (reference sequence). CDR3 length: 13 amino acids. The ends were cut back, 6 bases at V and 4 bases at J, with 10 bases in the middle. CDR3 amino acids: CATRRESYNEQFF. DNA of the CDR3: TGTGCCACCAGACGGGAGTCATACAATGAGCAGTTCTTC.

The chain uses TRBV27 and TRBJ2-7; no clear D. Germline V lookup: CDR1 MNHEY, CDR2 SMNVEV (reference sequence). Trimming stripped 2 bases from V and 0 bases from J, with 5 bases between. The CDR3 sequence is 13 residues long. CDR3 coding DNA: TGTGCCAGCAGTTTAGCCAGCTCCTACGAGCAGTACTTC. It codes for CASSLASSYEQYF.

This chain uses TRBV20-1 with TRBJ2-1; no reliable D call. The CDR3 runs 11 residues. The germline V gene has CDR1 DFQATT and CDR2 SNEGSKA (reference sequence). The germline V and J ends were trimmed by 3 bases and 6 bases, with 6 bases remaining between them. CDR3 coding DNA: TGCAGTGCTAGGGTACTCAATGAGCAGTTCTTC. This translates into CSARVLNEQFF.

The chain recombines TRBV6-1 with TRBJ2-1, with TRBD1 matching over 12 bases. This CDR3 is 14 amino acids long. Germline V lookup: CDR1 MNHNS, CDR2 SASEGT. Germline trimming cut 4 bases from V and 7 bases from J; bases unmatched to any gene: 2. In DNA form, the CDR3 reads TGTGCCAGCAGTGTGGGACAGGGGGCGAATGAGCAGTTCTTC. Translation gives CASSVGQGANEQFF.

In its sample, this clone was seen once. The chain employs TRBV4-3 and TRBJ2-5, with D maybe TRBD1 (6 bases). Trimming removed 1 base from V and 6 bases from J, with 12 bases in between. CDR3 length: 14 amino acids. Per the germline V gene, CDR1 is LGHNA and CDR2 is YSLEER. The CDR3 protein is CASSQAQGRKTQYF. In nucleotides, the CDR3 is TGCGCCAGCAGCCAAGCCCAGGGGCGGAAGACCCAGTACTTC.

V usage is TRBV11-3 and J usage is TRBJ2-5, with a weak D call TRBD1 (6 bases). Germline CDR1 SGHNT, CDR2 YENEEA. The V end lost 3 bases, the J end lost 3 bases, and 17 bases lay between the germline ends. CDR3 size: 16 residues. The CDR3 sequence is CASSFITATGKETQYF. The CDR3, as DNA: TGTGCCAGCAGCTTTATCACGGCAACAGGGAAAGAGACCCAGTACTTC.

The chain is built from TRBV18 and TRBJ2-2; D is undetermined. CDR1 and CDR2 (germline): KGHSH, LQKENI. The CDR3 totals 17 residues. Trimming took 3 bases from V and 0 from J, leaving 14 bases between them. CDR3 nucleotides: TGTGCCAGCTCACCTCCAGGTGGCCGGACGAACACCGGGGAGCTGTTTTTT. Translation: CASSPPGGRTNTGELFF.

The chain employs TRBV6-6 and TRBJ1-1; 7 bases align to TRBD1. The CDR3 sequence is 14 residues long. The germline V gene encodes CDR1 MNHNY and CDR2 SVGAGI (reference sequence). The J segment lost 8 bases and the V segment lost 2 bases, leaving 8 bases of the junction unmatched. CDR3 amino acids: CASSYPGTDREAFF. The CDR3 region has the DNA TGTGCCAGCAGTTACCCTGGGACAGATCGAGAAGCTTTCTTT.

The chain links TRBV5-1 to TRBJ2-2; 7 bases are shared with TRBD2. V trimming: 1 base; J trimming: 0 bases; junction bases outside the gene matches: 3. CDR3 length: 16 residues. Germline CDR1 and CDR2: SGHRS and YFSETQ. The DNA of the CDR3 is TGCGCCAGCAGCTTGAGGCTAGCGGCGAACACCGGGGAGCTGTTTTTT. Protein product: CASSLRLAANTGELFF. The variable domain in full, completed from reference TRBV5-1 and TRBJ2-2, reads KAGVTQTPRYLIKTRGQQVTLSCSPISGHRSVSWYQQTPGQGLQFLFEYFSETQRNKGNFPGRFSGRQFSNSRSEMNVSTLELGDSALYLCASSLRLAANTGELFFGEGSRLTVL.

The genes are TRBV2 and TRBJ2-3, with 12 nucleotides matching TRBD2. V dropped 8 bases and J dropped 3; count of bases not matched to a gene: 6. The CDR3 covers 15 residues. Looked up from germline, CDR1 is SNHLY and CDR2 is FYNNEI. CDR3 sequence (DNA): TGTGCCAGCCATTCGACTAGCGGGAGAACAGATACGCAGTATTTT. This sequence encodes CASHSTSGRTDTQYF.

V gene TRBV6-4 combines with J gene TRBJ1-2; 8 nucleotides line up with TRBD1. V was pared by 0 bases and J by 4 bases, with 4 bases of the junction left unmatched. There are 15 residues in the CDR3. The germline V gene has CDR1 MRHNA and CDR2 SNTAGT. As DNA, the CDR3 is TGTGCCAGCAGTGACTCGCAGACAGGGGTCTATGGCTACACCTTC. This sequence encodes CASSDSQTGVYGYTF.

The rearrangement joins TRBV7-3 to TRBJ2-3, with 9 bases that match TRBD2. V gave up 5 bases and J gave up 3 bases; unmatched junction bases: 3. The germline V gene encodes CDR1 SGHTA and CDR2 FQGTGA. CDR3 length: 14 residues. The CDR3 here is CASSRTSATDTQYF. In DNA form, the CDR3 reads TGTGCCAGCAGCCGGACTAGCGCAACAGATACGCAGTATTTT. Using reference TRBV7-3 and TRBJ2-3 for the parts outside the CDR3, the full variable domain is GAGVSQTPSNKVTEKGKYVELRCDPISGHTALYWYRQSLGQGPEFLIYFQGTGAADDSGLPNDRFFAVRPEGSVSTLKIQRTERGDSAVYLCASSRTSATDTQYFGPGTRLTVL.

V gene TRBV6-1 combines with J gene TRBJ2-7; 11 bases are shared with TRBD2. Germline CDR1 is MNHNS and CDR2 is SASEGT. J gave up 4 bases and V 5 bases, and 1 base lay outside the gene matches. The CDR3 sequence is 13 residues long. The CDR3 DNA reads TGTGCCAGCAGTCTAGCGGGGGGATACGAGCAGTACGTC. Its protein product is CASSLAGGYEQYV.

The chain joins TRBV14 to TRBJ1-1, with D possibly TRBD1 on 5 matching bases. V dropped 0 bases and J dropped 2 bases, with 19 bases sitting between them. This CDR3 spans 18 amino acids. Germline loops: CDR1 SGHDN, CDR2 FVKESK. The CDR3 protein is CASSQDATLMTENTEAFF. The CDR3 nucleotides read TGTGCCAGCAGCCAAGACGCAACGTTGATGACAGAAAACACTGAAGCTTTCTTT.

The CDR3 DNA sequence: TGTGCCAGCAGTTTATGGGCAGGGGGCCGTGAAAAACTGTTTTTT. Translating it yields CASSLWAGGREKLFF. The chain carries TRBV27 and TRBJ1-4; 8 bases align to TRBD1. The CDR3 extends over 15 amino acids. The germline CDR1 and CDR2 sequences are MNHEY and SMNVEV (reference sequence). Trimming took 1 base from V and 7 from J; bases not matched to a gene: 5.

The rearrangement uses TRBV6-5 and TRBJ1-1; D is possibly TRBD1 (6 bases). Germline CDR1 MNHEY, CDR2 SVGAGI. The CDR3 runs 13 residues. Trimming removed 6 bases from V and 3 bases from J, with 11 bases in between. The CDR3 spells CASRSDRYTEAFF. Written as DNA, the CDR3 is TGTGCCAGCAGATCCGACAGGTACACTGAAGCTTTCTTT.